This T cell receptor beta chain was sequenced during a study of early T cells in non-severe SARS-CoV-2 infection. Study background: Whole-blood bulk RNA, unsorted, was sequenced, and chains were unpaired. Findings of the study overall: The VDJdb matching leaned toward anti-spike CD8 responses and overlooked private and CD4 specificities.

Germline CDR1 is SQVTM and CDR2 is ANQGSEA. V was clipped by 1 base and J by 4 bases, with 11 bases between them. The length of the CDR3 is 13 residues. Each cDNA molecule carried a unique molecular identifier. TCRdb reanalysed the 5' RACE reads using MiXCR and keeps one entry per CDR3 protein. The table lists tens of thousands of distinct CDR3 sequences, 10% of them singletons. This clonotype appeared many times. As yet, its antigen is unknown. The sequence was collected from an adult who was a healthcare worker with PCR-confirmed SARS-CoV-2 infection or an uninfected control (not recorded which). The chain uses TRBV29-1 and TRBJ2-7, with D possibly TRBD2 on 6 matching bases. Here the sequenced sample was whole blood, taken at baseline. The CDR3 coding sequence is TGCAGCGTTGAAGGGCAGGGAGGATACGAGCAGTACTTC. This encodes CSVEGQGGYEQYF.